This T cell receptor (beta chain) came from a study of monozygotic twins with inflammatory bowel disease. For this clonotype: What it recognizes is unknown.

Germline CDR1 is SGHVS and CDR2 is FNYEAQ. The CDR3 runs to 14 residues. Study-level results: Healthy co-twins exceeded IBD patients in TCRbeta diversity as measured by inverse Simpson. Among patients, repertoires may have gained variability from differing immunosuppressive treatments.

Eight separate reactions per sample served to make cDNA. UMIs that included a 6-nucleotide sample barcode were added by template switching, which took place during cDNA synthesis. One entry per CDR3 protein, without DNA, is what TCRdb gives after re-calling the 5' RACE reads. The record lists under 150,000 distinct CDR3 sequences, of which the ten most abundant hold 2.4%. The V call is TRBV7-6, the J call TRBJ2-1; as DNA is missing, the TRBD1 call by TCRdb cannot be tested. The receptor was isolated from a human donor with ulcerative colitis or Crohn's disease, or a healthy co-twin of an affected twin (not recorded which). Input material: blood. CDR3 in amino acids: CASSQGQGIDEQFF.